The T cell receptor beta chain under discussion was sequenced for a study of graft-versus-host responses after intestinal transplantation. Study-wide findings and caveats: Those patients showing graft-donor T cell macrochimerism displayed high graft-versus-host to host-versus-graft clonal ratios in allografts. Some GvH clones appeared in ileal mucosa or blood before recipient bone marrow.

Points on this clone: The antigen is undetermined.

CDR3 length: 16 amino acids. Per germline, CDR1 SGHAT and CDR2 FQNNGV. Trimming cost V 3 bases and J 8 bases, with 20 bases left between them. TCRdb's table, derived via immunoSEQ multiplex PCR, lists solely in-frame clones and lacks some. Seen here are over 75,000 clones, less than 90% observed once, and the top ten hold 0.28%. The clonotype comes from a human donor who was the organ donor for an intestinal transplant. Sequences were derived from unstimulated CD4+ T cells sorted from spleen or lymph node cells, sampled before transplant. The V call is TRBV11-2, the J call TRBJ2-1; a weak D match, TRBD1 (7 bases). The CDR3 is CASSFIAVTGTDEQFF. CDR3 DNA sequence: TGTGCCAGCAGCTTCATAGCGGTGACAGGGACGGATGAGCAGTTCTTC.